This T cell receptor beta chain comes out of a study of glioma-infiltrating T cells after dendritic cell vaccination. Study background: Patients had newly diagnosed or recurrent glioblastoma and received dendritic cell vaccines. Overall study results and limits: Complete blood and tumor specimen sets were limited to few patients.

Regarding time point: after dendritic cell vaccination, including at tumor progression/relapse. Blood PBMC samples: pre-vaccination, two weeks post third vaccination, and at tumor progression. About this clone itself: What it binds is not known.

CDR1 MGHRA and CDR2 YSYEKL come from the germline V gene. There are 18 residues in the CDR3. V was pared by 0 bases and J by 1 base, with 19 bases between. The primer mix had 60 V beta and 13 J beta primers. Clones were read by immunoSEQ multiplex PCR, and TCRdb kept only the in-frame ones, dropping some. The sample contains 65,000 to 80,000 clones, roughly 91% of which appear only once. Material: blood, obtained after dendritic cell vaccination. The TCR was taken from a human donor with glioblastoma. This chain joins TRBV4-1 and TRBJ2-7; D gene uncertain. The CDR3 DNA reads TGCGCCAGCAGCCAAGATCCCAGCTCTGCTCTAGAATCCTACGAGCAGTACTTC. Its protein is CASSQDPSSALESYEQYF.